This T cell receptor beta chain was identified in a study of CXCR3-negative and CXCR3-positive naive CD8 T cells (dated by TCRdb to about 2019). In the study overall: In total, some 140 million TRB reads were obtained, which works out to roughly 1.5 +/- 0.3 million reads per library. Diversity and physicochemical repertoire analyses covered under twelve donors pooled from two independent experiments. TRBV-TRBJ cluster analysis included naive subsets from roughly 5 donors and memory cells from 3 donors. Findings and caveats that apply to the study as a whole: Similar TRBV-TRBJ usage was shown by naive CXCR3-negative and CXCR3-positive cells from the same donor, whereas distinct patterns were shown by memory cells. Freshly isolated PBMCs were used for most assays because CXCR3 expression went down partially after cryopreservation. Compared with CXCR3-negative naive cells, CXCR3-positive naive cells had TRB CDR3s with higher hydrophobicity (lower Kidera factor 4), lower energy, and higher strength and volume indices. Both naive subsets had comparably high repertoire diversity, while memory CD8+ T cells had much lower repertoire diversity. Surface CD5, linked to self-reactivity in mice, was comparable between naive subsets; TCR interaction strength was therefore also inferred from TRB CDR3 physicochemical properties.

Comment on this clonotype: This receptor's antigen is unknown.

Each CD8+ T cell subset was flow-sorted in triplicate, with 300,000 cells per subset placed directly into RLT lysis buffer. Naive CD8+ T cells were defined stringently as CD45RO-CCR7+CD27+CD95- to exclude memory contaminants. Using standard density gradient centrifugation, peripheral blood mononuclear cells were isolated from buffy coats. Naive CXCR3-negative and CXCR3-positive CD8+ T cells were flow-sorted on a FACSAria III. Total RNA was extracted from sorted cells with an RNeasy Mini Kit. The CDR3, from cysteine to phenylalanine, totals 17 residues. The coding DNA is unavailable. The germline V gene (reference sequence) yields LNHNV for CDR1 and YYDKDF for CDR2. These reads were obtained on a NextSeq 550. The Human TCR Profiling Kit (MiLaboratory) was used to prepare UMI-labeled 5' RACE TRB cDNA libraries. cDNA synthesis used the entire amount of extracted RNA, and PCR amplification then used the entire amount of cDNA produced. The libraries were made side by side, with each library going through the same number of PCR cycles. The authors' pipeline ran thus. With a requirement of at least two reads per UMI, MIGEC and MiXCR extracted about 50,000 +/- 10,000 unique UMI-labeled TRB cDNA molecules per library. Each library averaged around 40,000 +/- 10,000 functional in-frame TRB CDR3 nucleotide clonotypes without stop codons. After each sample was downsampled to 5000 UMI-labeled TRB molecules, VDJtools was used to calculate diversity metrics such as normalized Shannon-Wiener and Chao1. For the central five CDR3 residues, VDJtools calculated physicochemical properties weighted by clonotype size, namely interaction energy, strength, volume and Kidera factor 4. After the reads were reprocessed by TCRdb, one entry was made per CDR3 protein sequence, with no DNA. The authors' filters were not applied to this entry. This sample's listing comprises roughly 110,000 distinct CDR3 sequences. More than 0.3% of the sample is in the top ten clones.

This receptor was identified in a human donor in good health. Some clones in this sample may be carry-over from other donors' samples. Sample: naive CXCR3+ CD8+ T cells from blood. This specimen's cell subset or site label, interpreted: CD45RO-CCR7+CD27+CD95- naive CD8+ T cells expressing CXCR3 (TNR3+). The chain joins TRBV15 to TRBJ1-5. The CDR3 in this case is CATSRDRAVYSNQPQHF.